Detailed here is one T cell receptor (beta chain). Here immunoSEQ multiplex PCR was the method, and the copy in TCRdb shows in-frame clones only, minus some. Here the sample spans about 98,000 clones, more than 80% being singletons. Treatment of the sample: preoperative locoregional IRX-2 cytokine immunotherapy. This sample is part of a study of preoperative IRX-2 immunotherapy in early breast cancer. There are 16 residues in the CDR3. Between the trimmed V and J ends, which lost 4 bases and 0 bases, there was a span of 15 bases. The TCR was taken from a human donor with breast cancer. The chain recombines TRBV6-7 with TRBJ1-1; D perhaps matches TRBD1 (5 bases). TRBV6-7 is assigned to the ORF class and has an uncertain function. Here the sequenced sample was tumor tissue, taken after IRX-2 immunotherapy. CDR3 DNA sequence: TGTGCCAGCAGTTCGAACAGGAAAGTTATGAACACTGAAGCTTTCTTT. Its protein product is CASSSNRKVMNTEAFF.